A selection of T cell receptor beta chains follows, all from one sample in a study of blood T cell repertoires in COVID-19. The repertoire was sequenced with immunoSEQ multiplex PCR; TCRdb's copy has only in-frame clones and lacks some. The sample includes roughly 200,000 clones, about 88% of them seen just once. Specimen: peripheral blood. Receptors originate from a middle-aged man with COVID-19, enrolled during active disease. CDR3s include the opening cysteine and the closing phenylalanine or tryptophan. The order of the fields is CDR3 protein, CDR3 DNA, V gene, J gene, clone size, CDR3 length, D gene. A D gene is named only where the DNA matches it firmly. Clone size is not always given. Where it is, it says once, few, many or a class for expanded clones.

CDR3aa: CASSRTTGGRTEAFF
CDR3nt: TGTGCCAGCAGTCGTACTACAGGGGGCAGGACTGAAGCTTTCTTT
v_gene: TRBV2
j_gene: TRBJ1-1
abundance: once
len: 15
d_gene: TRBD1

CDR3aa: CSTGTARDTQYF
CDR3nt: TGCAGCACTGGGACAGCCAGAGATACGCAGTATTTT
v_gene: TRBV29-1
j_gene: TRBJ2-3
abundance: .
len: 12
d_gene: TRBD1

CDR3aa: CASSQGPGGAYNEQFF
CDR3nt: TGTGCCAGCAGTCAGGGTCCCGGGGGGGCCTACAATGAGCAGTTCTTC
v_gene: TRBV27
j_gene: TRBJ2-1
abundance: .
len: 16
d_gene: TRBD2

CDR3aa: CASSLGLHNEQFF
CDR3nt: TGTGCCAGCAGTTTGGGACTACACAATGAGCAGTTCTTC
v_gene: TRBV6-5
j_gene: TRBJ2-1
abundance: few
len: 13
d_gene: TRBD2

CDR3aa: CASSRGGYEQYF
CDR3nt: TGTGCCAGCAGCCGAGGAGGGTACGAGCAGTACTTC
v_gene: TRBV7-9
j_gene: TRBJ2-7
abundance: few
len: 12
d_gene: .

CDR3aa: CSATGETQYF
CDR3nt: TGCAGTGCAACAGGGGAGACCCAGTACTTC
v_gene: TRBV20-1
j_gene: TRBJ2-5
abundance: .
len: 10
d_gene: .

CDR3aa: CASSQATSGNFYEQYF
CDR3nt: TGCGCCAGCAGCCAGGCGACTAGCGGGAATTTCTACGAGCAGTACTTC
v_gene: TRBV4-1
j_gene: TRBJ2-7
abundance: .
len: 16
d_gene: TRBD2

CDR3aa: CASSYGALMGKADTQYF
CDR3nt: TGTGCCAGCAGTTACGGGGCCTTGATGGGGAAGGCAGATACGCAGTATTTT
v_gene: TRBV6-2/TRBV6-3
j_gene: TRBJ2-3
abundance: .
len: 17
d_gene: .

CDR3aa: CASSLGTGGYSSYEQYF
CDR3nt: TGTGCCAGCAGCCTCGGGACAGGGGGCTATAGCTCCTACGAGCAGTACTTC
v_gene: TRBV7-3
j_gene: TRBJ2-7
abundance: many
len: 17
d_gene: TRBD1

CDR3aa: CASGLWGQGDTEAFF
CDR3nt: TGTGCTAGTGGTTTGTGGGGACAGGGGGACACTGAAGCTTTCTTT
v_gene: TRBV12-5
j_gene: TRBJ1-1
abundance: .
len: 15
d_gene: TRBD1

CDR3aa: CASTIGGSSYNEQFF
CDR3nt: TGTGCCAGTACCATAGGGGGAAGCTCCTACAATGAGCAGTTCTTC
v_gene: TRBV19
j_gene: TRBJ2-1
abundance: .
len: 15
d_gene: .

CDR3aa: CASSDSTRDYNEQFF
CDR3nt: TGTGCCAGCAGTGATTCCACCCGGGACTACAATGAGCAGTTCTTC
v_gene: TRBV25-1
j_gene: TRBJ2-1
abundance: .
len: 15
d_gene: .

CDR3aa: CASSEERTGNTEAFF
CDR3nt: TGTGCCAGCAGTGAAGAAAGGACAGGGAACACTGAAGCTTTCTTT
v_gene: TRBV2
j_gene: TRBJ1-1
abundance: .
len: 15
d_gene: TRBD1

CDR3aa: CASSLDLAGAFANTGELFF
CDR3nt: TGCGCCAGCAGCTTGGACCTAGCGGGGGCGTTCGCGAACACCGGGGAGCTGTTTTTT
v_gene: TRBV5-1
j_gene: TRBJ2-2
abundance: .
len: 19
d_gene: TRBD2

CDR3aa: CASSLVTANTGELFF
CDR3nt: TGTGCCAGCAGTTTAGTGACAGCCAACACCGGGGAGCTGTTTTTT
v_gene: TRBV27
j_gene: TRBJ2-2
abundance: .
len: 15
d_gene: .

CDR3aa: CASSFTSGGYNEQFF
CDR3nt: TGTGCCAGCAGCTTTACTAGCGGGGGATACAATGAGCAGTTCTTC
v_gene: TRBV7-6
j_gene: TRBJ2-1
abundance: .
len: 15
d_gene: TRBD2

CDR3aa: CATSEPPGGRTDTQYF
CDR3nt: TGTGCCACCAGTGAACCCCCGGGGGGCCGCACGGATACGCAGTATTTT
v_gene: TRBV24-1
j_gene: TRBJ2-3
abundance: once
len: 16
d_gene: .

CDR3aa: CASRRVEAFF
CDR3nt: TGTGCCAGCCGGAGGGTTGAAGCTTTCTTT
v_gene: TRBV6-5
j_gene: TRBJ1-1
abundance: .
len: 10
d_gene: .

CDR3aa: CASRGKRESFGELFF
CDR3nt: TGTGCCAGCAGGGGAAAGCGGGAGAGCTTCGGGGAGCTGTTTTTT
v_gene: TRBV6-4
j_gene: TRBJ2-2
abundance: .
len: 15
d_gene: TRBD2

CDR3aa: CASSRGAMTTNEKLFF
CDR3nt: TGTGCCAGCAGTCGAGGGGCAATGACAACTAATGAAAAACTGTTTTTT
v_gene: TRBV6-6
j_gene: TRBJ1-4
abundance: .
len: 16
d_gene: .

CDR3aa: CATSRGGQKHNYGYTF
CDR3nt: TGTGCCACCAGCAGAGGCGGACAGAAGCACAACTATGGCTACACCTTC
v_gene: TRBV15
j_gene: TRBJ1-2
abundance: .
len: 16
d_gene: .

CDR3aa: CSHQGRGQVEKLFF
CDR3nt: TGCAGCCACCAAGGCAGGGGGCAGGTAGAAAAACTGTTTTTT
v_gene: TRBV29-1
j_gene: TRBJ1-4
abundance: once
len: 14
d_gene: TRBD1

CDR3aa: CASSQETAGTGYQETQYF
CDR3nt: TGCGCCAGCAGCCAAGAAACCGCCGGGACAGGGTACCAAGAGACCCAGTACTTC
v_gene: TRBV4-3
j_gene: TRBJ2-5
abundance: .
len: 18
d_gene: TRBD1

CDR3aa: CASSAGGAFGGNTIYF
CDR3nt: TGTGCCAGCTCAGCGGGCGGGGCCTTTGGTGGAAACACCATATATTTT
v_gene: TRBV30
j_gene: TRBJ1-3
abundance: .
len: 16
d_gene: .

CDR3aa: CSVEVGLAYNEQFF
CDR3nt: TGCAGCGTTGAAGTAGGACTAGCCTACAATGAGCAGTTCTTC
v_gene: TRBV29-1
j_gene: TRBJ2-1
abundance: .
len: 14
d_gene: TRBD2

CDR3aa: CASSGRGWGTYNEQFF
CDR3nt: TGTGCCAGCTCGGGCAGGGGTTGGGGGACCTACAATGAGCAGTTCTTC
v_gene: TRBV5-6
j_gene: TRBJ2-1
abundance: .
len: 16
d_gene: .

CDR3aa: CATSDLRSDSNYGYTF
CDR3nt: TGTGCCACCAGTGATTTGCGGAGCGACAGCAACTATGGCTACACCTTC
v_gene: TRBV24-1
j_gene: TRBJ1-2
abundance: .
len: 16
d_gene: .

CDR3aa: CASSTRDLEAFF
CDR3nt: TGTGCCAGCAGCACCCGGGATCTTGAAGCTTTCTTT
v_gene: TRBV7-9
j_gene: TRBJ1-1
abundance: few
len: 12
d_gene: .

CDR3aa: CASSYWGQGRSGELFF
CDR3nt: TGTGCCAGCAGTTACTGGGGACAGGGGCGTTCCGGGGAGCTGTTTTTT
v_gene: TRBV6-5
j_gene: TRBJ2-2
abundance: .
len: 16
d_gene: TRBD1

CDR3aa: CASSFSPQGPEAFF
CDR3nt: TGTGCCAGCAGTTTCTCACCACAGGGACCTGAAGCTTTCTTT
v_gene: TRBV6-6
j_gene: TRBJ1-1
abundance: .
len: 14
d_gene: .

CDR3aa: CASSYSPGGNEKLFF
CDR3nt: TGTGCCAGCAGTTACTCGCCAGGGGGCAATGAAAAACTGTTTTTT
v_gene: TRBV6-5
j_gene: TRBJ1-4
abundance: .
len: 15
d_gene: TRBD1

CDR3aa: CASSLYSSGAYNEQFF
CDR3nt: TGTGCCAGCAGCTTATATTCGAGCGGAGCGTACAATGAGCAGTTCTTC
v_gene: TRBV7-3
j_gene: TRBJ2-1
abundance: once
len: 16
d_gene: .

CDR3aa: CASSHLAGSGGRETQYF
CDR3nt: TGTGCCAGCTCACACCTCGCGGGTAGCGGGGGCCGGGAGACCCAGTACTTC
v_gene: TRBV18
j_gene: TRBJ2-5
abundance: .
len: 17
d_gene: TRBD2

CDR3aa: CASSLVGTDSGNTIYF
CDR3nt: TGTGCCAGCAGCTTAGTGGGGACAGATAGTGGAAACACCATATATTTT
v_gene: TRBV7-2
j_gene: TRBJ1-3
abundance: .
len: 16
d_gene: TRBD1

CDR3aa: CASSPDSPGTNEKLFF
CDR3nt: TGTGCCAGCAGCCCGGACAGCCCTGGGACTAATGAAAAACTGTTTTTT
v_gene: TRBV7-9
j_gene: TRBJ1-4
abundance: once
len: 16
d_gene: .

CDR3aa: CSAEQGTYEQYF
CDR3nt: TGCAGCGCCGAACAGGGAACCTACGAGCAGTACTTC
v_gene: TRBV29-1
j_gene: TRBJ2-7
abundance: .
len: 12
d_gene: .

CDR3aa: CASSPDRGNNEKLFF
CDR3nt: TGTGCCAGTAGCCCCGACAGGGGGAATAATGAAAAACTGTTTTTT
v_gene: TRBV19
j_gene: TRBJ1-4
abundance: .
len: 15
d_gene: TRBD1

CDR3aa: CASSREGRETEAFF
CDR3nt: TGTGCCAGCAGTAGGGAGGGGCGGGAAACTGAAGCTTTCTTT
v_gene: TRBV6-5
j_gene: TRBJ1-1
abundance: .
len: 14
d_gene: .

CDR3aa: CASSDSFGQGSDTQYF
CDR3nt: TGTGCCAGCAGTGACTCGTTTGGACAGGGTTCCGATACGCAGTATTTT
v_gene: TRBV6-4
j_gene: TRBJ2-3
abundance: .
len: 16
d_gene: TRBD1

CDR3aa: CASSEVGTGLDTQYF
CDR3nt: TGTGCCAGCAGTGAGGTGGGGACAGGGTTAGATACGCAGTATTTT
v_gene: TRBV2
j_gene: TRBJ2-3
abundance: once
len: 15
d_gene: TRBD1

CDR3aa: CASSPIGLAGVSANTGELFF
CDR3nt: TGTGCCAGCTCACCAATCGGACTAGCGGGAGTTTCCGCGAACACCGGGGAGCTGTTTTTT
v_gene: TRBV18
j_gene: TRBJ2-2
abundance: .
len: 20
d_gene: TRBD2

CDR3aa: CASSVDLDRDRYEQYF
CDR3nt: TGTGCCAGCAGCGTAGATTTGGACAGGGATCGGTACGAGCAGTACTTC
v_gene: TRBV9
j_gene: TRBJ2-7
abundance: .
len: 16
d_gene: TRBD1

CDR3aa: CASSYAEPIVSQHF
CDR3nt: TGTGCCAGCAGTTATGCGGAACCAATAGTGTCCCAGCATTTT
v_gene: TRBV6-6
j_gene: TRBJ1-5
abundance: .
len: 14
d_gene: .

CDR3aa: CASSQLAGGTPTDTQYF
CDR3nt: TGTGCCAGTAGCCAACTAGCGGGAGGGACCCCCACAGATACGCAGTATTTT
v_gene: TRBV19
j_gene: TRBJ2-3
abundance: .
len: 17
d_gene: TRBD2

CDR3aa: CATSKDRGSNEQYF
CDR3nt: TGTGCCACCAGCAAAGACAGGGGTTCGAACGAGCAGTACTTC
v_gene: TRBV15
j_gene: TRBJ2-7
abundance: once
len: 14
d_gene: TRBD1

CDR3aa: CASSPQDLGGEKLFF
CDR3nt: TGTGCCAGCAGCCCCCAGGACCTGGGAGGGGAAAAACTGTTTTTT
v_gene: TRBV9
j_gene: TRBJ1-4
abundance: .
len: 15
d_gene: .

CDR3aa: CSASQPRSGNQPQHF
CDR3nt: TGCAGTGCTAGTCAACCCCGATCAGGGAATCAGCCCCAGCATTTT
v_gene: TRBV20-1
j_gene: TRBJ1-5
abundance: .
len: 15
d_gene: .

CDR3aa: CASSQEKGWSQHF
CDR3nt: TGCGCCAGCAGCCAAGAAAAGGGGTGGTCCCAGCATTTT
v_gene: TRBV4-3
j_gene: TRBJ1-5
abundance: .
len: 13
d_gene: .

CDR3aa: CASSERAAGVAGELFF
CDR3nt: TGTGCCAGCAGTGAAAGGGCAGCGGGAGTGGCCGGGGAGCTGTTTTTT
v_gene: TRBV6-4
j_gene: TRBJ2-2
abundance: .
len: 16
d_gene: TRBD2

CDR3aa: CASSAPFGRNSYEQYF
CDR3nt: TGTGCCAGCAGCGCCCCCTTCGGGAGGAACTCCTACGAGCAGTACTTC
v_gene: TRBV7-2
j_gene: TRBJ2-7
abundance: .
len: 16
d_gene: TRBD2

CDR3aa: CASRKISGSAYEQYF
CDR3nt: TGTGCCAGCAGGAAAATTAGCGGTTCAGCCTACGAGCAGTACTTC
v_gene: TRBV6-5
j_gene: TRBJ2-7
abundance: .
len: 15
d_gene: .

CDR3aa: CASSISTGGETQYF
CDR3nt: TGTGCCAGTAGTATATCCACAGGGGGGGAGACCCAGTACTTC
v_gene: TRBV19
j_gene: TRBJ2-5
abundance: .
len: 14
d_gene: TRBD1

CDR3aa: CATSGQGTNTGELFF
CDR3nt: TGTGCCACCAGTGGGCAGGGAACGAACACCGGGGAGCTGTTTTTT
v_gene: TRBV24-1
j_gene: TRBJ2-2
abundance: .
len: 15
d_gene: .

CDR3aa: CASSHGTDRWQPQHF
CDR3nt: TGTGCCAGCAGCCATGGGACAGACCGCTGGCAGCCCCAGCATTTT
v_gene: TRBV3-1/TRBV3-2
j_gene: TRBJ1-5
abundance: .
len: 15
d_gene: TRBD1

CDR3aa: CASSLYETSGRSEQFF
CDR3nt: TGTGCCAGCAGCTTATATGAGACTAGCGGGAGGAGTGAGCAGTTCTTC
v_gene: TRBV11-3
j_gene: TRBJ2-1
abundance: once
len: 16
d_gene: TRBD2

CDR3aa: CATSSPPFGRGRLSGELFF
CDR3nt: TGTGCCACCAGCAGTCCACCTTTTGGCAGGGGACGTTTATCCGGGGAGCTGTTTTTT
v_gene: TRBV15
j_gene: TRBJ2-2
abundance: .
len: 19
d_gene: .

CDR3aa: CASSLDLRRGASTDTQYF
CDR3nt: TGTGCCAGCAGCTTAGATCTCCGGAGGGGCGCTAGCACAGATACGCAGTATTTT
v_gene: TRBV11-2
j_gene: TRBJ2-3
abundance: .
len: 18
d_gene: .

CDR3aa: CAWSVGGHTLNTEAFF
CDR3nt: TGTGCCTGGAGTGTAGGGGGCCATACTCTGAACACTGAAGCTTTCTTT
v_gene: TRBV30
j_gene: TRBJ1-1
abundance: .
len: 16
d_gene: TRBD1